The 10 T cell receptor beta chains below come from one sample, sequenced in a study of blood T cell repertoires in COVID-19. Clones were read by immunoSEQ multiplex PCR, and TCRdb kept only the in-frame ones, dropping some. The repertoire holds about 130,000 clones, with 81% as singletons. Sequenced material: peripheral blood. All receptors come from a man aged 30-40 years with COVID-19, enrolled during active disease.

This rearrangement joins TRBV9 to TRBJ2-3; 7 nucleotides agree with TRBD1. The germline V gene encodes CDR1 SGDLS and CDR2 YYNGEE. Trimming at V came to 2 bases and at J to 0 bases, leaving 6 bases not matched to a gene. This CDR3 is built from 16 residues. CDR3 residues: CASSVPGQASTDTQYF. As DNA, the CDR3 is TGTGCCAGCAGCGTGCCCGGACAGGCGAGCACAGATACGCAGTATTTT.

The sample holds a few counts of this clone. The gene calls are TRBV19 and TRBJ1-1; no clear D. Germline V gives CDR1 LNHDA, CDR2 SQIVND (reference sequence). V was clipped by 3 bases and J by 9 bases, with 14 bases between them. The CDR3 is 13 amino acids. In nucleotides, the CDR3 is TGTGCCAGTAGTATCAGTTCAGTTGACAAAGCTTTCTTT. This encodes CASSISSVDKAFF. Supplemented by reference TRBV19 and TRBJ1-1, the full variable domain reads DGGITQSPKYLFRKEGQNVTLSCEQNLNHDAMYWYRQDPGQGLRLIYYSQIVNDFQKGDIAEGYSVSREKKESFPLTVTSAQKNPTAFYLCASSISSVDKAFFGQGTRLTVV.

In nucleotides, the CDR3 is TGTGCCAGCAGCCAAGATTCGAGGGATCGATCACCCCTCCACTTT. Encoded protein: CASSQDSRDRSPLHF. The chain combines TRBV3-1 (or the pseudogene TRBV3-2) with TRBJ1-6; D gene unclear. This CDR3 is 15 amino acids long. Trimming pared 0 bases from V and 10 bases from J, leaving 13 bases between. CDR1 and CDR2 (germline): LGHDT, YNNKEL (reference sequence).

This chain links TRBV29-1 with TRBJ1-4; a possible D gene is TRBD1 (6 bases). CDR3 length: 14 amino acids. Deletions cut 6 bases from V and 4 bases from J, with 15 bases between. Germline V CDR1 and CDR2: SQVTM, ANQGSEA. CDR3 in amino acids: CSVGTLAVNEKLFF. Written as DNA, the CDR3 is TGCAGCGTGGGGACACTTGCCGTTAATGAAAAACTGTTTTTT.

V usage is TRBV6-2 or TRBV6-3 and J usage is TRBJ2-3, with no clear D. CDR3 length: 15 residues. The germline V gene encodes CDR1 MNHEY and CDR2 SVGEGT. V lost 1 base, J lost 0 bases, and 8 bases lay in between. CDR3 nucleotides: TGTGCCAGCAGTTACTACCTGGCTAGCACAGATACGCAGTATTTT. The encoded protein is CASSYYLASTDTQYF.

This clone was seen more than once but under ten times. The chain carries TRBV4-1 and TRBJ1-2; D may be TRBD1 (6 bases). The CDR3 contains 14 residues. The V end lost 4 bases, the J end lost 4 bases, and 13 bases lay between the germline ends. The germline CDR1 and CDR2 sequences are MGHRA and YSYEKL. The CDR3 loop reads CASSLDSTLYGYTF. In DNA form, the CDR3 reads TGCGCCAGCAGCCTGGACAGTACCCTCTATGGCTACACCTTC.

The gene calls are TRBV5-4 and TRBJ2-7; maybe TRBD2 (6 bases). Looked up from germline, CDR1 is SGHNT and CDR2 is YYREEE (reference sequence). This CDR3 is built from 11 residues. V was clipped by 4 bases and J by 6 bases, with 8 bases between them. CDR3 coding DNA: TGTGCCAGCAGCGGGGGGTTCGAGCAGTACTTC. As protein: CASSGGFEQYF.

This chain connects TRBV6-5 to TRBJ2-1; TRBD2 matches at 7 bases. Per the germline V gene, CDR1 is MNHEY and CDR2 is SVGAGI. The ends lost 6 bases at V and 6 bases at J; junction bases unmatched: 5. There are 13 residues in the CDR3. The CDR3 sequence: CASSPGGFNEQFF. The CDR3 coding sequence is TGTGCCAGCAGCCCGGGGGGTTTCAATGAGCAGTTCTTC.

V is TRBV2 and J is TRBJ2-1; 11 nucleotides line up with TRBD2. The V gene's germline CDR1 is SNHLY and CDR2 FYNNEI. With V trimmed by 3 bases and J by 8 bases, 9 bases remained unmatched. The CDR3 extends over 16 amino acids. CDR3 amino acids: CASSELAGGGGDEQFF. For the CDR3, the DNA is TGTGCCAGCAGTGAGCTAGCGGGGGGCGGAGGGGATGAGCAGTTCTTC.

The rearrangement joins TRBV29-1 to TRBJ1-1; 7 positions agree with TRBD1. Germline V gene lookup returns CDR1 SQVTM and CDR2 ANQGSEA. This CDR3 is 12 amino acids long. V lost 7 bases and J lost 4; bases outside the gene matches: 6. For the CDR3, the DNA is TGCAGCGGCGTGACAGGGACCACTGAAGCTTTCTTT. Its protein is CSGVTGTTEAFF.